Here is one T cell receptor (beta chain) with its context. Germline V gene sequence: CDR1 WSHSY, CDR2 SAAADI. The CDR3 has 14 amino acids. Reprocessing the 5' RACE reads, TCRdb reports a single entry for every CDR3 protein and omits DNA. The table lists roughly 320,000 distinct CDR3 sequences. This specimen belongs to a study of monozygotic twins with inflammatory bowel disease. This TCR was sampled from a human donor with ulcerative colitis or Crohn's disease, or a healthy co-twin of an affected twin (not recorded which). Sequencing was performed on blood. J is TRBJ2-6 and V is TRBV10-2. CDR3 residues: CASLQISGANVLTF.